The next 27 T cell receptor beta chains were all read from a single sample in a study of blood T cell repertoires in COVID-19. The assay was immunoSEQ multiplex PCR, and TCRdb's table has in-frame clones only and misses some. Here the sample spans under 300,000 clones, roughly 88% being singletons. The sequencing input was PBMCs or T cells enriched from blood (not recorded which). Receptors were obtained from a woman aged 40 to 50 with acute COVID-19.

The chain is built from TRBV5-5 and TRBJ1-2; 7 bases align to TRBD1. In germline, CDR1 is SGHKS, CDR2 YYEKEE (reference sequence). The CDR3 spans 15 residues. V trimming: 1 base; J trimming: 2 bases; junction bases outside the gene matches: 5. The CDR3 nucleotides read TGTGCCAGCAGCTTGCGAGACAGGGAAAACTATGGCTACACCTTC. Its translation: CASSLRDRENYGYTF.

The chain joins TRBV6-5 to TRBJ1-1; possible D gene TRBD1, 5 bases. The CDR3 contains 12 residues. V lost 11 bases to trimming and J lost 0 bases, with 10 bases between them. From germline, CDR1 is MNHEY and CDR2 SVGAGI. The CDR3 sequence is CACQGMNTEAFF. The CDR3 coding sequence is TGTGCCTGCCAGGGCATGAACACTGAAGCTTTCTTT.

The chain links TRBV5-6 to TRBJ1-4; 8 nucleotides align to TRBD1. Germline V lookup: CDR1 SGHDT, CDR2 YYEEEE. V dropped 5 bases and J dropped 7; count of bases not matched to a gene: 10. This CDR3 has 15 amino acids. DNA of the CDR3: TGTGCCAGCAGGCACTCCGGGACAGGACGTGAAAAACTGTTTTTT. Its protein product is CASRHSGTGREKLFF.

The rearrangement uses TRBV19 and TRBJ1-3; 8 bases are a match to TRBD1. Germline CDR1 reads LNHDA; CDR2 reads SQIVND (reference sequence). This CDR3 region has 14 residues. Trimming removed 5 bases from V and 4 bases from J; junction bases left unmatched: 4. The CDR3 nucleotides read TGTGCCAGTAGTGCTGGACAGGGAGGAAACACCATATATTTT. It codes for CASSAGQGGNTIYF.

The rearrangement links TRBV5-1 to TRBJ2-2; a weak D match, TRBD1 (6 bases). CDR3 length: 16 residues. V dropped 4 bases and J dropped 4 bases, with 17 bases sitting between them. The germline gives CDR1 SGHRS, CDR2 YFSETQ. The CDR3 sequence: CASSDKLGQGTGELFF. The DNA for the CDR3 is TGCGCCAGCAGCGATAAATTGGGACAAGGCACCGGGGAGCTGTTTTTT.

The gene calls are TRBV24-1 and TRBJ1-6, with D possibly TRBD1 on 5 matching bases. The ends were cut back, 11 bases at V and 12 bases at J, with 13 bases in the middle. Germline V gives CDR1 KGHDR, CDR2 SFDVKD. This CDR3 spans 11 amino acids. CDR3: CASPGILPLHF. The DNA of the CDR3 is TGTGCCAGTCCAGGGATTTTACCCCTCCACTTT.

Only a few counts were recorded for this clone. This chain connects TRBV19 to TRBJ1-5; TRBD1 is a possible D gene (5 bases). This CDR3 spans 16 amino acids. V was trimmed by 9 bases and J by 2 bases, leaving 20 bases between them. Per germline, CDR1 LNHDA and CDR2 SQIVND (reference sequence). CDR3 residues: CASDRGGGFGNQPQHF. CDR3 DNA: TGTGCCAGCGATCGGGGGGGAGGGTTCGGCAATCAGCCCCAGCATTTT.

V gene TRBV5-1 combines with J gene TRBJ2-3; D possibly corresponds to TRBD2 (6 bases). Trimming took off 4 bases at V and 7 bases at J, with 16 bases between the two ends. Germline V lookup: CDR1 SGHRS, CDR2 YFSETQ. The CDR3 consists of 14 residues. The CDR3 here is CASSPAGRTHTQYF. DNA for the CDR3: TGCGCCAGCAGCCCGGCGGGGCGGACTCATACGCAGTATTTT.

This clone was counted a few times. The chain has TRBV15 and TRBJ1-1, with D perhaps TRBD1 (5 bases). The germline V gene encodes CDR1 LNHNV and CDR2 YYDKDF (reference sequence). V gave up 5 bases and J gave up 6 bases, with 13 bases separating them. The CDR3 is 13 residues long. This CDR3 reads CATSRGFRAEAFF. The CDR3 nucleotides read TGTGCCACCAGCCGGGGGTTCAGGGCTGAAGCTTTCTTT.

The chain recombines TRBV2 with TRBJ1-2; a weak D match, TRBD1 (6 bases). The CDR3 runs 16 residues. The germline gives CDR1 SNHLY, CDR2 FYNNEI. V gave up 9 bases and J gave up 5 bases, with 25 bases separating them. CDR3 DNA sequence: TGTGCCAGTAACTCAAGGGGCCCGGGCAGGGGATATGGCTACACCTTC. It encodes CASNSRGPGRGYGYTF.

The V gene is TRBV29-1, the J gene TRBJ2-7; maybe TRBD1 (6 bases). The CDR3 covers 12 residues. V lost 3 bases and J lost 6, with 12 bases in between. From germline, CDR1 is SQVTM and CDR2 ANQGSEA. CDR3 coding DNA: TGCAGCGTTGAGTGGGGGCGCGGCGAGCAGTACTTC. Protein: CSVEWGRGEQYF.

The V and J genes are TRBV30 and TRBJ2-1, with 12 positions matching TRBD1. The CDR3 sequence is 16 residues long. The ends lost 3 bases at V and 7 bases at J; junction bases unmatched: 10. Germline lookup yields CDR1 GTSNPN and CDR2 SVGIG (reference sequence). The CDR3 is CAWSASGTGGRNEQFF. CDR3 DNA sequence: TGTGCCTGGAGCGCCTCCGGGACAGGGGGCCGGAATGAGCAGTTCTTC.

The CDR3 spells CSVDLQGGDYGYTF. CDR3 DNA: TGCAGCGTTGATTTACAGGGGGGCGACTATGGCTACACCTTC. The V gene is TRBV29-1, the J gene TRBJ1-2, with TRBD1 matching over 8 bases. CDR1 SQVTM and CDR2 ANQGSEA come from the germline V gene. V trimming: 3 bases; J trimming: 3 bases; junction bases outside the gene matches: 6. This CDR3 contains 14 residues. The full variable domain, completed using reference TRBV29-1 and TRBJ1-2, is SAVISQKPSRDICQRGTSLTIQCQVDSQVTMMFWYRQQPGQSLTLIATANQGSEATYESGFVIDKFPISRPNLTFSTLTVSNMSPEDSSIYLCSVDLQGGDYGYTFGSGTRLTVV.

The CDR3 sequence is CATSRVTTNSPLHF. CDR3 DNA sequence: TGTGCCACCAGCAGAGTGACAACCAATTCACCCCTCCACTTT. This chain links TRBV15 with TRBJ1-6; D ambiguous. This CDR3 contains 14 residues. V dropped 1 base and J dropped 7 bases, with 8 bases sitting between them. Per the germline V gene, CDR1 is LNHNV and CDR2 is YYDKDF (reference sequence).

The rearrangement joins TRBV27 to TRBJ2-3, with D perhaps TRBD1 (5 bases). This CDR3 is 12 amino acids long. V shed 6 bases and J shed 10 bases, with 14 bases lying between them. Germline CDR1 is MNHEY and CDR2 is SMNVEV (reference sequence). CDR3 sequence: CASRGPGSAQYF. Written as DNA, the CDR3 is TGTGCCAGCAGGGGCCCAGGGTCTGCGCAGTATTTT.

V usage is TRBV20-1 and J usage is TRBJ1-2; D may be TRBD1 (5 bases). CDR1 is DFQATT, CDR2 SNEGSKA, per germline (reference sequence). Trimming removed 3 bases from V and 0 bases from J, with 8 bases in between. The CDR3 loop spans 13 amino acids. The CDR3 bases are TGCAGTGCTAGTGGGGGGGCTAACTATGGCTACACCTTC. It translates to CSASGGANYGYTF.

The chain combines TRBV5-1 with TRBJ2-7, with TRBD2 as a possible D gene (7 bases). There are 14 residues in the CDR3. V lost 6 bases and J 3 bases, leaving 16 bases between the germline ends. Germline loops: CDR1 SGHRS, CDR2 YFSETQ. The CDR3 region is CASTWRGGGYEQYF. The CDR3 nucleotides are TGCGCCAGCACCTGGAGGGGGGGAGGCTACGAGCAGTACTTC.

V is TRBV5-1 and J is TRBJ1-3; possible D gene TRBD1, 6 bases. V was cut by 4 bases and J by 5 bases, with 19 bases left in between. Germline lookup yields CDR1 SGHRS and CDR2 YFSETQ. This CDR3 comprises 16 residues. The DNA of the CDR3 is TGCGCCAGCAGCCAAGGGACACGCCAGGCCCGAAACACCATATATTTT. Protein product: CASSQGTRQARNTIYF.

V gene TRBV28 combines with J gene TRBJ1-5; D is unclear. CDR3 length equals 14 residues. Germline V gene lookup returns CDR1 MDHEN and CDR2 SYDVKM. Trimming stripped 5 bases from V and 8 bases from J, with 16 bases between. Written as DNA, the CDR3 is TGTGCCAGCAGTCCACCGGGAGCTGGAAAGCCCCAGCATTTT. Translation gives CASSPPGAGKPQHF. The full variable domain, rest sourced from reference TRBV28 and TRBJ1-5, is DVKVTQSSRYLVKRTGEKVFLECVQDMDHENMFWYRQDPGLGLRLIYFSYDVKMKEKGDIPEGYSVSREKKERFSLILESASTNQTSMYLCASSPPGAGKPQHFGDGTRLSIL.

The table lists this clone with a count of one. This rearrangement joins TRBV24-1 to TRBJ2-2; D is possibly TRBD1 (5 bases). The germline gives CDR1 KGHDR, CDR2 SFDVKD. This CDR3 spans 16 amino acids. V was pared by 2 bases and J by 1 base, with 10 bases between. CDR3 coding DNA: TGTGCCACCAGTGATTGGGGCGGACAGAACACCGGGGAGCTGTTTTTT. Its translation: CATSDWGGQNTGELFF.

In DNA form, the CDR3 reads TGTGCCAGCTCACCTTACTTGGGGACAGGCGTTTCCACAGATACGCAGTATTTT. Translating gives CASSPYLGTGVSTDTQYF. V usage is TRBV18 and J usage is TRBJ2-3; 8 bases line up with TRBD1. The trim removed 3 bases at V and 2 bases at J, leaving 13 bases unmatched. The CDR3 spans 18 residues. From germline, CDR1 is KGHSH and CDR2 LQKENI.

CDR3 nucleotide sequence: TGTGCCAGCAGCGTCTCGGGTCGCGGGGGGTTCACCGGGGAGCTGTTTTTT. Amino acid sequence: CASSVSGRGGFTGELFF. The genes are TRBV9 and TRBJ2-2; 8 bases are shared with TRBD2. This CDR3 has 17 residues. Germline CDR1 reads SGDLS; CDR2 reads YYNGEE. V lost 2 bases, J lost 4 bases, and 10 bases stayed unmatched. The whole variable domain, remainder taken from reference TRBV9 and TRBJ2-2, is DSGVTQTPKHLITATGQRVTLRCSPRSGDLSVYWYQQSLDQGLQFLIQYYNGEERAKGNILERFSAQQFPDLHSELNLSSLELGDSALYFCASSVSGRGGFTGELFFGEGSRLTVL.

CDR3 nucleotides: TGTGCCAGCAGCTCCGGACTCAACTATGGCTACACCTTC. This encodes CASSSGLNYGYTF. This chain links TRBV7-2 with TRBJ1-2, with D unclear. This CDR3 spans 13 amino acids. From germline, CDR1 is SGHTA and CDR2 FQGNSA. V lost 4 bases, J lost 2 bases, and 8 bases lay in between.

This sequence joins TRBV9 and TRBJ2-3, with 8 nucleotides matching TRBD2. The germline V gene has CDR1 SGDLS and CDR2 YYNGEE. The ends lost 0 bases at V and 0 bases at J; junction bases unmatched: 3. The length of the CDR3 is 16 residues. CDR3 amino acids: CASSVDGRGSTDTQYF. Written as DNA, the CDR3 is TGTGCCAGCAGCGTAGACGGGAGGGGGAGCACAGATACGCAGTATTTT.

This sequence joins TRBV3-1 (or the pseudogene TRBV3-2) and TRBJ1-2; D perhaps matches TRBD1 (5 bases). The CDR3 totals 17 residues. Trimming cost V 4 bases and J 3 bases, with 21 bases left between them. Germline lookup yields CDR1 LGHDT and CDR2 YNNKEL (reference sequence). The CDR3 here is CASSLGTVGVGDYGYTF. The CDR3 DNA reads TGTGCCAGCAGCCTGGGGACTGTAGGCGTGGGGGACTATGGCTACACCTTC.

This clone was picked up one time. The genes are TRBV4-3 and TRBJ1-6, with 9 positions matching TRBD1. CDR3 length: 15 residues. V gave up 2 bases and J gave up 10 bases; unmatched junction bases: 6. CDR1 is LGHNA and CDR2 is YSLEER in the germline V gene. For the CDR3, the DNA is TGCGCCAGCAGCCAACCGGGACAGGGTGGCTCACCCCTCCACTTT. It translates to CASSQPGQGGSPLHF.

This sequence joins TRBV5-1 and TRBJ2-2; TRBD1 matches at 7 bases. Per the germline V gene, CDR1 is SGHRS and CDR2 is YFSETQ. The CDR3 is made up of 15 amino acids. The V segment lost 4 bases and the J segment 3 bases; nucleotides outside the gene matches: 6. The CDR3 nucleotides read TGCGCCAGCAGCCAGGACAGGCTGGACACCGGGGAGCTGTTTTTT. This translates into CASSQDRLDTGELFF. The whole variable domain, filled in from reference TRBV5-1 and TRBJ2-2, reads KAGVTQTPRYLIKTRGQQVTLSCSPISGHRSVSWYQQTPGQGLQFLFEYFSETQRNKGNFPGRFSGRQFSNSRSEMNVSTLELGDSALYLCASSQDRLDTGELFFGEGSRLTVL.